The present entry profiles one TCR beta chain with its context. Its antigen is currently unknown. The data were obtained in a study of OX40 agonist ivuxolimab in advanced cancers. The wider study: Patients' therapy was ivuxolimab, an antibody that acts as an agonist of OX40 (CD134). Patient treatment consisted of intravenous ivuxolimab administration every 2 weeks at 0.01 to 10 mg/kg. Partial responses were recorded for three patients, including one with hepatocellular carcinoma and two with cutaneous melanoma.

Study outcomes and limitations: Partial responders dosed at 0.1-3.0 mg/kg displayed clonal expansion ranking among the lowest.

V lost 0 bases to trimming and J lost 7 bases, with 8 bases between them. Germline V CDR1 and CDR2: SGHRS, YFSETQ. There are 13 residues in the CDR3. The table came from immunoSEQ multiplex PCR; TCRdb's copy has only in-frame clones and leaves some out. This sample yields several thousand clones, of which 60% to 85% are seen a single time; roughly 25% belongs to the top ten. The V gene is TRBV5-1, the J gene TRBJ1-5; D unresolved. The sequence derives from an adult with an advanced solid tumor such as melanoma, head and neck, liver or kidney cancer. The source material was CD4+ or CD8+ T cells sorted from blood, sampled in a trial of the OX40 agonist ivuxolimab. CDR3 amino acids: CASSLAGGQPQHF. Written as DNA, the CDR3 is TGCGCCAGCAGCTTGGCCGGAGGACAGCCCCAGCATTTT.